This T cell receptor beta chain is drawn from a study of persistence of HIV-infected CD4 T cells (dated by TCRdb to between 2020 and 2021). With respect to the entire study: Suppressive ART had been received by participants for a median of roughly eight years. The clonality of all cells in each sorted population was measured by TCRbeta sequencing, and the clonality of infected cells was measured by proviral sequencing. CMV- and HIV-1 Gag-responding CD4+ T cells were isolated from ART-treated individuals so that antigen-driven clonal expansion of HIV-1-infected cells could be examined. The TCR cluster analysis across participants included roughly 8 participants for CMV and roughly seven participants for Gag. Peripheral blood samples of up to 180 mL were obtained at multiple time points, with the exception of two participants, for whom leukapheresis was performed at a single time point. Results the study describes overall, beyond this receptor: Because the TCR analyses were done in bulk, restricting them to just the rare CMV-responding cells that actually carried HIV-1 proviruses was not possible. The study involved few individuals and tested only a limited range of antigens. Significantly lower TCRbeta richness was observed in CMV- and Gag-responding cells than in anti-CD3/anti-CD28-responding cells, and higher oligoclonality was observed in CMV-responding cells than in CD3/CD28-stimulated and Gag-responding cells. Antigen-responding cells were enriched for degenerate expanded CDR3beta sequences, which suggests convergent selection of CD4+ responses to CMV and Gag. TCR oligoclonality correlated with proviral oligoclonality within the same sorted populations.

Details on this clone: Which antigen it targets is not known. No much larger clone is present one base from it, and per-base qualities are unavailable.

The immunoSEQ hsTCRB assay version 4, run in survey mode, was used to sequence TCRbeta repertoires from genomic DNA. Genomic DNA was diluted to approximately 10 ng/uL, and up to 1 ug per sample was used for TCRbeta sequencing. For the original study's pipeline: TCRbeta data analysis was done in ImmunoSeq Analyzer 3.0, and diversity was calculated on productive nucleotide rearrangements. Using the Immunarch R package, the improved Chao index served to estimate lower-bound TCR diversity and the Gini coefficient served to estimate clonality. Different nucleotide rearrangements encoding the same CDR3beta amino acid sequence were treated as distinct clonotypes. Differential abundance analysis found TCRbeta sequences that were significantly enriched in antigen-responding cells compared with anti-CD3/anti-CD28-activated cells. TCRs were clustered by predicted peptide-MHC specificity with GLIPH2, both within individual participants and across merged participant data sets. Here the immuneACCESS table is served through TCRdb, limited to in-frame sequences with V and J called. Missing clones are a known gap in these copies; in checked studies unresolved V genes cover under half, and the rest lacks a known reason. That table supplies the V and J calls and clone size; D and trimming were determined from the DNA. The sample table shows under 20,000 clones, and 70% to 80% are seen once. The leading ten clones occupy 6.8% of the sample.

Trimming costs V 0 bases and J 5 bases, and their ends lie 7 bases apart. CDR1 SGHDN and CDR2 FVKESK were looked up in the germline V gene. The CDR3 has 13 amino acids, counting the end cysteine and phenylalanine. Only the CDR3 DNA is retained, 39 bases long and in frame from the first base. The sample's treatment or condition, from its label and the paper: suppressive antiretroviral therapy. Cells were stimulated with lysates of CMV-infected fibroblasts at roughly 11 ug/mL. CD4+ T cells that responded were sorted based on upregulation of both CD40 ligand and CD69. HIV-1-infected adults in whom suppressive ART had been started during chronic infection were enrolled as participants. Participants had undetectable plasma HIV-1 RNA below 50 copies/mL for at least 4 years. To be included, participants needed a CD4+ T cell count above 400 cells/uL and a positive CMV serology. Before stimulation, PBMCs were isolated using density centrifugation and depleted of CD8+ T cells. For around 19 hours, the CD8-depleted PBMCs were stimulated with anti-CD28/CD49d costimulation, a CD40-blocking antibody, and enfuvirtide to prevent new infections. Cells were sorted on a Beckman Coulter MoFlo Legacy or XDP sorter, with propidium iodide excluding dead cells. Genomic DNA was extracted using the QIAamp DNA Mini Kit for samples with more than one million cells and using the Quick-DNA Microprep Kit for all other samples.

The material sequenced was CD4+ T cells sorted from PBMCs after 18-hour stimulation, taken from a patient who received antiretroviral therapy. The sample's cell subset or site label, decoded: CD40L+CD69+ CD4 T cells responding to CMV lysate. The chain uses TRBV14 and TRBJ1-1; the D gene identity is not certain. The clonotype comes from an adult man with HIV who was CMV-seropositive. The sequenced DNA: TGTGCCAGCAGCCAAGATAGGCTGACTGAAGCTTTCTTT. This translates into CASSQDRLTEAFF.